This is a list of T cell receptor beta chains from one sample in a study of T cell repertoires in cytomegalovirus infection. TCRdb reanalysed the reads using MiXCR and keeps one entry per CDR3 protein. The sample holds roughly 500,000 distinct CDR3 sequences, around a third seen once. Their antigen targets remain unknown. This specimen was cultured PBMCs, taken from culture after CMV antigen stimulation. Source of these receptors: a human donor in good health (CMV status not recorded). Some clones in this sample may be carry-over from other donors' samples. Each CDR3 is given with its conserved first and last residue. A D gene is named only where the DNA matches it firmly. Clone size appears in some rows only: once, few, many, or a class for an expanded clone.

j_call v_call d_call clone_size cdr3_aa cdr3_nt
TRBJ2-3 TRBV7-2 . . CASSPQASTDTQYF TGTGCCAGCAGCCCCCAAGCTAGCACAGATACGCAGTATTTT
TRBJ1-5 TRBV12-3/TRBV12-4 . . CASSPTGNQPQRF TGTGCCAGCAGCCCAACTGGAAATCAGCCCCAGCGTTTT
TRBJ2-5 TRBV7-9 TRBD1 few CASADPRGRGNQETQYF TGTGCCAGCGCTGACCCGAGGGGCAGGGGGAACCAAGAGACCCAGTACTTC
TRBJ2-3 TRBV4-2 . . CASSQETGGGFTQYF TGTGCCAGCAGCCAGGAGACTGGCGGGGGCTTTACGCAGTATTTT
TRBJ2-1 TRBV7-8 TRBD2 . CASSLETSGRAYEQFF TGTGCCAGCAGCCTGGAGACTAGCGGGAGGGCCTACGAGCAGTTCTTC
TRBJ2-1 TRBV20-1 . few CSARGQISYNEQFF TGCAGTGCTAGAGGCCAGATTTCCTACAATGAGCAGTTCTTC
TRBJ2-7 TRBV6-1 TRBD1 . CASRAGQGISYEQYF TGTGCCAGCAGAGCGGGACAGGGGATTTCCTACGAGCAGTACTTC
TRBJ1-5 TRBV5-5 . . CASSSGVVQPQHF TGTGCCAGCAGCTCGGGGGTGGTTCAGCCCCAGCATTTT
TRBJ2-5 TRBV6-1 TRBD1 few CASSPGQPGEETQYF TGTGCCAGCAGTCCGGGACAGCCTGGCGAGGAGACCCAGTACTTC
TRBJ2-1 TRBV18 . . CASSPPMGGYNEQFF TGTGCCAGCTCACCACCGATGGGGGGCTACAATGAGCAGTTCTTC
TRBJ2-1 TRBV10-3 . . CAISESGGTYNEQFF TGTGCCATCAGTGAGTCTGGAGGGACCTACAATGAGCAGTTCTTC
TRBJ1-1 TRBV7-9 . many CASSLSVNTEAFF TGTGCCAGCAGCTTGAGTGTGAACACTGAAGCTTTCTTT
TRBJ1-1 TRBV12-3/TRBV12-4 . . CASSLAGSQAFF TGTGCCAGCAGTTTAGCGGGATCGCAAGCTTTCTTT
TRBJ2-3 TRBV27 TRBD2 . CASSFGASGSRTFSTDTQYF TGTGCCAGCAGTTTTGGGGCTAGCGGGAGCCGAACCTTTAGCACAGATACGCAGTATTTT
TRBJ1-1 TRBV28 . few CASSLPAEGGEAFF TGTGCCAGCAGTTTACCTGCTGAGGGGGGTGAAGCTTTCTTT
TRBJ2-3 TRBV6-6 TRBD2 few CASTTRTSGTDTQYF TGTGCCAGCACCACGAGGACTAGCGGCACAGATACGCAGTATTTT
TRBJ1-6 TRBV28 . . CASSLSGSSYNSPLHF TGTGCCAGCAGTTTATCAGGGAGCTCCTATAATTCACCCCTCCACTTT